This T cell receptor beta chain was identified during a study of identical twins listed by TCRdb under 2016. Notes on the research overall: The study deep-sequenced TCR alpha and beta repertoires from monozygotic twins, unrelated adults of various ages and cord blood to test whether fetal clonotypes persist. To rule out contamination, replicate twin experiments were performed at different times with different library preparation protocols. Study-level results and caveats: Out-of-frame TCR alpha sharing in monozygotic twins was systematically underestimated by recombination models, whereas sharing between unrelated individuals was in agreement with the recombination models. In beta out-of-frame sequences, excess twin sharing was weaker, because having fewer shared sequences lowered the signal-to-noise ratio. Abundant cord blood beta clonotypes had fewer insertions, young adult naive repertoires showed a similar but weaker trend, and memory repertoires showed no such trend. Invariant T cells such as MAIT and iNKT could partly confound zero-insertion analyses, though diverse VJ usage argued against this for most clonotypes. Because the same donors could not be followed over many years, conclusions were based on cross-sectional statistical analysis. Out-of-frame TCR alpha sequences shared between twins showed an excess of low generation-probability sequences compared with coincidental sharing between unrelated individuals.

The CDR1 and CDR2 encoded by the germline V gene are KGHSH and LQKENI. There are 14 amino acids in the CDR3, from cysteine to phenylalanine inclusive. Only the CDR3 DNA stays, 42 bases, in frame from base 1. V and J are truncated by 7 bases and 1 base respectively, leaving an intervening sequence of 13 bases. Notes on this clonotype: It has no known antigen specificity. Nothing much larger sits one base from this clone, and base qualities are not available.

Every donor in the study was a healthy Caucasian. Three pairs of female monozygotic twins, all aged about 18 to 29 years, were included in the twin cohort. Positive isolation kits from Invitrogen were used to isolate CD4+ and CD8+ T cell populations. To prepare the library, 5' RACE was applied. Instrument on record: Illumina HiSeq 2000. Template switching introduced a universal primer binding site; the final cDNA contained a unique molecular identifier, enabling accurate counting of TCR cDNA molecules. Specific primers in the conserved constant-segment region were used to synthesize first-strand cDNA for TCR alpha and beta chains. To control for contamination, every cDNA library was double barcoded, receiving both a SMART-Mk sample barcode and Illumina barcodes. TruSeq adapter sequences and Illumina sample barcodes were added in two successive PCR steps. The TCR alpha and beta cDNA libraries were sequenced on the Illumina HiSeq platform using custom primers. The study's own analysis went as follows. MiGEC processed the raw reads to extract unique molecular identifiers, while MiXCR was used to determine the CDR3 positions. For each individual, recombination models were inferred using an EM algorithm with the repgenHMM and IGoR tools. Shared clonotypes were analyzed with the tcR package in R, and sharing was normalized by the product of cloneset sizes. To study raw recombination without the effects of thymic and clonal selection, out-of-frame nonproductive sequences were analyzed. Starting from the raw public reads, TCRdb applied fastp trimming at Q25, assembled clones with MiXCR and retained in-frame beta chains. Here each entry gathers all rows of one CDR3 protein and keeps the most common genes and DNA. The authors' filters were not applied to this entry. The table for this sample lists roughly 190,000 distinct CDR3 sequences; more than 15% of them were counted only once. 35% to 45% of the sample is taken by the ten largest.

These data also formed part of another study, on T cells expressing NK-cell markers. As that second paper reports: Roughly 8 donors provided sorted CD3+CD56+NKG2C+, CD3+CD56+NKG2C- and CD3+CD56-NKG2C+ T-cell subsets, whose TCR beta-chain repertoires were profiled. Among the eight sequenced donors, seven were HCMV-seropositive and one was HCMV-seronegative. To restrict sorting to alphabetaTCR-expressing T cells, an anti-gammadeltaTCR antibody was added in several experiments. In six donors, the dominant CD3+CD56+NKG2C+ clonotypes were among the top 10 CD8+ clonotypes and accounted for about 1.0-7.5% of CD8+ T cells. Those dominant clonotypes were again the most abundant among CD3+CD56-NKG2C+ cells in a handful of donors, at 28.3-60.1%. Whether the expanded NKG2C-expressing T cell clones were specific for HCMV antigens remained unclear. All eight donors whose samples were sequenced were randomly selected healthy volunteers, three of them men and five women. To determine HCMV serostatus, a commercial ELISA kit was used to detect HCMV-specific IgG in serum. Reads were demultiplexed and grouped by UMI with MIGEC, and clonotypes were assembled and quantified with MiTCR. To exclude erroneous sequences, only TCR cDNA sequences supported by at least two reads were retained. Downstream repertoire analysis used the tcR package, and clonotypes were matched across fractions by CDR3 nucleotide sequence plus V segment. Antigen specificity was annotated against VDJdb with VDJmatch, allowing one amino acid substitution in CDR3.

The sequence links TRBV18 to TRBJ1-1; the D segment could be TRBD1, given 5 matching bases. Sequencing was carried out using CD8+ T cells sorted from blood. The sequence was obtained from a woman aged 18 to 35 in good health. Here is the DNA: TGTGCCAGCTTCGGGGGTTTGGGGAACACTGAAGCTTTCTTT. It is translated as CASFGGLGNTEAFF.